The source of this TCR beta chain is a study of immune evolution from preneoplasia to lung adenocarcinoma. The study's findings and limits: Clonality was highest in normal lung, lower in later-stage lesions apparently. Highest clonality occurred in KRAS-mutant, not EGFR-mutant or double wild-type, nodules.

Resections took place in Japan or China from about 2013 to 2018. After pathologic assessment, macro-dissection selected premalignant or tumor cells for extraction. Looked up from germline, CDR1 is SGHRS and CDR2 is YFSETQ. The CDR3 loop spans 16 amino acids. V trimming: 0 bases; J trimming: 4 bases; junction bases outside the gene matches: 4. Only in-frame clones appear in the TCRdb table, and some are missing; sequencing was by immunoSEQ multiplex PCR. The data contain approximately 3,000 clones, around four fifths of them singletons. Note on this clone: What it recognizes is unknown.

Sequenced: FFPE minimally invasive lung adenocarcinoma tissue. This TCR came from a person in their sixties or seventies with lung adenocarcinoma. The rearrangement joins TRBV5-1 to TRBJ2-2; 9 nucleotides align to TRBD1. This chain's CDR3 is CASSLVATGGTGELFF. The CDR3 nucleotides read TGCGCCAGCAGCTTGGTTGCGACAGGGGGCACCGGGGAGCTGTTTTTT.